This T cell receptor beta chain was sequenced in a study of tumor-infiltrating lymphocytes in localized non-small cell lung cancer. Concerning this clone itself: No antigen is known for it.

Study findings and constraints: Each assay used a separate piece of the same tissue.

Profiling relied on immunoSEQ multiplex PCR, and the TCRdb table lists in-frame clones only, not all of them. The data show 20,000 to 25,000 clones, with just under 70% seen just once and about 15% held by the top ten. Material: lung tumor tissue. The sequence came from a human donor with non-small cell lung cancer.

CDR3 sequence (DNA): TGCAGCGCGATTCAAGAGACCCAGTACTTC. This codes for CSAIQETQYF. The chain carries TRBV29-1 and TRBJ2-5; D gene uncertain. The CDR3 is made up of 10 amino acids. CDR1 is SQVTM, CDR2 ANQGSEA, per germline. The V gene lost 7 bases and the J gene lost 2 bases, with 5 bases spanning the gap.